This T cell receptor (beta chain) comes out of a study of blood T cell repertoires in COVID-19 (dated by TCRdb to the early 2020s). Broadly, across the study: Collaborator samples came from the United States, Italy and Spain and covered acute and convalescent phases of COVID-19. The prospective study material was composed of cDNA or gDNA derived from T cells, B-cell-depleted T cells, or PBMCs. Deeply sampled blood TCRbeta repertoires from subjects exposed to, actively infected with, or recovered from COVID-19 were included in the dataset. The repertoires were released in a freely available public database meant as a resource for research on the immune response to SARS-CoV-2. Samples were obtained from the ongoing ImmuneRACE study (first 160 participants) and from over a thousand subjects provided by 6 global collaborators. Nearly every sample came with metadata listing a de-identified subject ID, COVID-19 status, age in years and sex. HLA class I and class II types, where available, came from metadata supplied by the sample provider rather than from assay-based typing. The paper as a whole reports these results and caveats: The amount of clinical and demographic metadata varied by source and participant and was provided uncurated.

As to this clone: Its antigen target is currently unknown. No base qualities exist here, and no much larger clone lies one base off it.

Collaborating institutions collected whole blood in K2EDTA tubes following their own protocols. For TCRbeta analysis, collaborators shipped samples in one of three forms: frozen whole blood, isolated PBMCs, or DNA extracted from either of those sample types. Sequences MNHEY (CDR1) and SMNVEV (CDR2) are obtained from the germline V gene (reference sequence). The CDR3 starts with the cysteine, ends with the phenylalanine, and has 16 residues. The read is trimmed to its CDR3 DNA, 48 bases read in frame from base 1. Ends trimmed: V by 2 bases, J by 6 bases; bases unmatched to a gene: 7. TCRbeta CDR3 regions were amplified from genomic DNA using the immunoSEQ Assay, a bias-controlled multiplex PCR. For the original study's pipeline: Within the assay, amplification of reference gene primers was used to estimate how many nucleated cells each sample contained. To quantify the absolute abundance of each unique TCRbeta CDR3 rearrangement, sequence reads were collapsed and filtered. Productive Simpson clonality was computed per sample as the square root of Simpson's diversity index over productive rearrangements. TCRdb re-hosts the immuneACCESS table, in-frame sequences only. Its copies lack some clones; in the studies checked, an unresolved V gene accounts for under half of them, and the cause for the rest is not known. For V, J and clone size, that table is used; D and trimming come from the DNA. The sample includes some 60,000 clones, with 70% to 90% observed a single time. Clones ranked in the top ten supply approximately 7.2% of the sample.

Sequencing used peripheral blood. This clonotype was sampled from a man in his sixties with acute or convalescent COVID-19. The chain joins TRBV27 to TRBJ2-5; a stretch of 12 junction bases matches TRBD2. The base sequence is TGTGCCAGCAGTTTAACCCCTAGCGGGGGGGCGAAGACCCAGTACTTC. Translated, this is CASSLTPSGGAKTQYF.